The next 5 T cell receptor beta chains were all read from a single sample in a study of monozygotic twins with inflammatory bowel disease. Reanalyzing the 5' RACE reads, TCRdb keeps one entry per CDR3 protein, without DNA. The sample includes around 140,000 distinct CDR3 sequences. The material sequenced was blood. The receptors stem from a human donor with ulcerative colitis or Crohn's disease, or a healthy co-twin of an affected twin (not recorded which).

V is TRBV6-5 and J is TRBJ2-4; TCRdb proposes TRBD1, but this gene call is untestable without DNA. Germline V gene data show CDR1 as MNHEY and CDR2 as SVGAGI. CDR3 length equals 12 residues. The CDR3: CASGGNKNIQYF.

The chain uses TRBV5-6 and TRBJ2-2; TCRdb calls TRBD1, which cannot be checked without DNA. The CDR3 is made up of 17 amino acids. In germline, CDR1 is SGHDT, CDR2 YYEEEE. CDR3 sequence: CASSRPGYKADTGELFF.

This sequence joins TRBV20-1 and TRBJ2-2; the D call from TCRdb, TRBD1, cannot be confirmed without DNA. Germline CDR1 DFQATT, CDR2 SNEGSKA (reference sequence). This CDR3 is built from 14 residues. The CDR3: CSAPDRGSVGELFF.

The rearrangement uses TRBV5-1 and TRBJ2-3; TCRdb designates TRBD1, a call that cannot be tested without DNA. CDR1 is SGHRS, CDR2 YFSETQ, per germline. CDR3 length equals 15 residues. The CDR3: CASSAHREETDTQYF.

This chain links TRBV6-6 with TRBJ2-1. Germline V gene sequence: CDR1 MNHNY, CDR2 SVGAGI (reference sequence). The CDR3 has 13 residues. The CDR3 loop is CASSQYKDNEQFF.